Each of the 9 T cell receptor beta chains below was sequenced from the same sample in a study of T cells in Graves' hyperthyroidism and ophthalmopathy. What was amplified from RNA transcripts were TCR beta CDR3 regions. With the HTBI primer set, the TCR CDR3 went through a first round of RT-PCR. TCRdb fed the multiplex PCR reads into MiXCR, producing one record per CDR3 protein. The sample records 500,000 to 650,000 distinct CDR3 sequences, around 43% being singletons. Sequences were obtained from peripheral blood or thyroid tissue (not recorded which). Source of these receptors: an adult woman with Graves' disease, either hyperthyroidism or ophthalmopathy (not recorded which).

This clonotype occurred many times. The chain uses TRBV2 and TRBJ2-5, with D perhaps assigned TRBD1 or TRBD2 (6 bases each). Germline V gene data show CDR1 as SNHLY and CDR2 as FYNNEI. The length of the CDR3 is 16 residues. V lost 1 base and J lost 4, with 16 bases in between. CDR3 sequence reads: CASSEVGGGELETQYF. The CDR3 DNA reads as TGTGCCAGCAGTGAAGTGGGGGGCGGCGAATTAGAGACCCAGTACTTC. Full variable domain (remainder filled in from reference TRBV2 and TRBJ2-5): EPEVTQTPSHQVTQMGQEVILRCVPISNHLYFYWYRQILGQKVEFLVSFYNNEISEKSEIFDDQFSVERPDGSNFTLKIRSTKLEDSAMYFCASSEVGGGELETQYFGPGTRLLVL.

J is TRBJ2-7 and V is TRBV5-5; D is unclear. Trimming took off 5 bases at V and 0 bases at J, with 18 bases between the two ends. The CDR3 runs to 16 residues. The germline V gene encodes CDR1 SGHKS and CDR2 YYEKEE (reference sequence). The CDR3 sequence: CASRPLPVILSYEQYF. The CDR3, as DNA: TGTGCCAGCAGGCCGCTCCCCGTTATCCTCTCCTACGAGCAGTACTTC. Using reference TRBV5-5 and TRBJ2-7 for the parts outside the CDR3, the full variable domain is DAGVTQSPTHLIKTRGQQVTLRCSPISGHKSVSWYQQVLGQGPQFIFQYYEKEERGRGNFPDRFSARQFPNYSSELNVNALLLGDSALYLCASRPLPVILSYEQYFGPGTRLTVT.

The chain is built from TRBV7-3 and TRBJ1-5, with a weak D call TRBD1 (5 bases). Germline V gene data show CDR1 as SGHTA and CDR2 as FQGTGA. The CDR3 runs 13 residues. V lost 8 bases and J 11 bases, leaving 19 bases between the germline ends. The CDR3, as DNA: TGTGCCAGCTCCAGGAAGGCGGGGGAGACCCAGCATTTT. Its protein product is CASSRKAGETQHF.

This clonotype showed up just a few times. The rearrangement joins TRBV10-3 to TRBJ1-1; a possible D gene is TRBD1 (6 bases). The CDR3 totals 12 residues. Trimming shortened V by 8 bases and J by 7 bases, and 14 bases separated the two germline ends. Germline V lookup: CDR1 ENHRY, CDR2 SYGVKD. In DNA, the CDR3 is TGTGCCATCTCTGGGGGGCCCTTTGAAGCTTTCTTT. This translates into CAISGGPFEAFF.

Remarks on this clonotype: This is likely a read error, given that the CDR3 carries no conserved phenylalanine or tryptophan at its end. The rearrangement links TRBV6-2 or TRBV6-3 to TRBJ1-2; no reliable D call. Germline values: CDR1 MNHEY, CDR2 SVGEGT. CDR3 size: 15 residues. The V and J ends lost 5 bases and 4 bases respectively, with 17 bases between them. The CDR3 sequence: CASSESAGDAYGYTL. Here the CDR3 DNA reads TGTGCCAGCAGTGAGTCTGCCGGGGATGCCTATGGCTACACCCTC.

This clonotype has at least ten counts. The DNA for the CDR3 is TGTGCCAGCAGCCCCCGGGCCTCTGAGGGCGAGCAGTACTTC. Encoded protein: CASSPRASEGEQYF. This sequence joins TRBV14 and TRBJ2-7; a weak D match, TRBD2 (5 bases). The CDR3 extends over 14 amino acids. In germline, CDR1 is SGHDN, CDR2 FVKESK. Trimming took 4 bases from V and 6 from J, leaving 16 bases between them.

This clonotype has a single count. One end of the junction fails to match germline, which may point to a read error. The genes are TRBV11-2 and TRBJ1-5; the match to TRBD1 covers 10 bases. The CDR3 totals 15 residues. The germline V gene encodes CDR1 SGHAT and CDR2 FQNNGV. CDR3 nucleotides: TGTGCCAGCAGCCACCGGGACAGGGGCGATCAGTCCCAGCATTTT. This sequence encodes CASSHRDRGDQSQHF. The whole variable domain, remainder taken from reference TRBV11-2 and TRBJ1-5, is EAGVAQSPRYKIIEKRQSVAFWCNPISGHATLYWYQQILGQGPKLLIQFQNNGVVDDSQLPKDRFSAERLKGVDSTLKIQPAKLEDSAVYLCASSHRDRGDQSQHFGDGTRLSIL.

The CDR3 spells CASTDSTGVDEKLFF. CDR3 in DNA: TGTGCCAGCACCGACTCGACAGGGGTTGACGAAAAACTGTTTTTT. The chain joins TRBV7-2 to TRBJ1-4; 8 nucleotides agree with TRBD1. Looked up from germline, CDR1 is SGHTA and CDR2 is FQGNSA. Losses at the gene ends were 7 bases for V and 8 bases for J; bases not matched to a gene: 12. This CDR3 spans 15 amino acids.

This clonotype came up many times. The V call is TRBV25-1, the J call TRBJ1-1, with D unclear. Trimming left V 1 base short and J 2 bases short, with 8 bases between. Per the germline V gene, CDR1 is MGHDK and CDR2 is SYGVNS. The CDR3 covers 14 residues. The CDR3 DNA is TGTGCCAGCAGTGAATCATGGGGTAACACTGAAGCTTTCTTT. This sequence encodes CASSESWGNTEAFF. The full variable domain, in which reference TRBV25-1 and TRBJ1-1 provide the parts outside the CDR3, is EADIYQTPRYLVIGTGKKITLECSQTMGHDKMYWYQQDPGMELHLIHYSYGVNSTEKGDLSSESTVSRIRTEHFPLTLESARPSHTSQYLCASSESWGNTEAFFGQGTRLTVV.